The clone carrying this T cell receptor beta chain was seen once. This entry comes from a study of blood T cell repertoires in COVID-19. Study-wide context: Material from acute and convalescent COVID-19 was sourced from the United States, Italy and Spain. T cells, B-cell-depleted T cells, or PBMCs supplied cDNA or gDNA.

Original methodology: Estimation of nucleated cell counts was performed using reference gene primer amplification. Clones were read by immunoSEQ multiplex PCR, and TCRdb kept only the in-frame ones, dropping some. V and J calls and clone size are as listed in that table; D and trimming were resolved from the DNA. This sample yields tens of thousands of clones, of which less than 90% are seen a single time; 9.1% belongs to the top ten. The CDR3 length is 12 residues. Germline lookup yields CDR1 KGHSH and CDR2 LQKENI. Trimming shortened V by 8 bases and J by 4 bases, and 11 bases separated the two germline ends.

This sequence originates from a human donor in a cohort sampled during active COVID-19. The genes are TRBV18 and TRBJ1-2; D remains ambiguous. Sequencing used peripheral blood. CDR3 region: CASQSDGYGYTF. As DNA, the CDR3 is TGTGCCAGCCAATCAGATGGCTATGGCTACACCTTC.